This is a list of T cell receptor beta chains from one sample in a study of regulatory T cells in long-lasting Graves disease. TCRdb ran MiXCR on the multiplex PCR reads and lists one entry per CDR3 protein. The table lists a few hundred thousand distinct CDR3 sequences, about an eighth of them singletons. The data were also submitted as part of a second study, on T cells in Graves' hyperthyroidism and ophthalmopathy.

Sequenced material: peripheral blood mononuclear cells (PBMCs), taken at new diagnosis, from a patient treated with antithyroid drugs. Receptors were obtained from a woman younger than 35 with Graves disease. Both conserved end residues are trimmed from each CDR3. The order of the fields is J gene, D gene, V gene, CDR3 protein. A D gene is named only where the DNA matches it firmly.

TRBJ1-1	NA	TRBV20-1	SASTGLQTEAF
TRBJ2-1	TRBD2	TRBV28	ASSLFWTSGNEQF
TRBJ1-1	TRBD1	TRBV12-3/TRBV12-4	ASSLGQGYSEAF
TRBJ2-5	NA	TRBV5-1	ASSKDGLPQETQY
TRBJ1-1	TRBD1	TRBV18	ASSPLPGQGSTEAF
TRBJ2-2	NA	TRBV10-3	AISESADANTGELF
TRBJ2-5	NA	TRBV6-2/TRBV6-3	ASKSSQETQY
TRBJ2-7	NA	TRBV20-1	SAGPPALARGEQY
TRBJ2-1	NA	TRBV6-1	ASGHGWGNEQF
TRBJ2-1	NA	TRBV11-3	ASSLGGLGLSYNEQF
TRBJ1-6	NA	TRBV7-9	ASSLFQGPPTLH
TRBJ1-4	NA	TRBV28	ASSLATAVLEKLF
TRBJ2-5	TRBD2	TRBV12-3/TRBV12-4	ASSTSGGAETQY
TRBJ2-7	TRBD1	TRBV7-3	ASSLYAGGAFYEQY
TRBJ2-7	TRBD2	TRBV29-1	SVLLAGAEGSPWEQY
TRBJ2-7	NA	TRBV12-3/TRBV12-4	ASSLQGWPYEQY
TRBJ2-5	TRBD1	TRBV4-3	ASSQEGQGGRETQY
TRBJ2-1	TRBD1	TRBV5-5	ASSLTLRDRPSEQF
TRBJ2-1	NA	TRBV7-2	ASSPDWGGPEQF
TRBJ2-1	TRBD2	TRBV14	ASSQDRFRTSGVHNEQF
TRBJ2-3	NA	TRBV6-2/TRBV6-3	ASSELRVLGTDTQY
TRBJ2-2	NA	TRBV28	ASSSPTGLVAGELF
TRBJ2-3	TRBD2	TRBV20-1	SVGTSPRDTQY
TRBJ2-5	TRBD2	TRBV5-8	ASSSGASGGEVDETQY
TRBJ1-5	NA	TRBV7-8	ASSLKGGGNQPQH
TRBJ1-2	TRBD1	TRBV10-3	AISGVTGAYGYT
TRBJ1-1	NA	TRBV13	ASSTEVGAEAF
TRBJ2-1	NA	TRBV6-1	ASSPKMAGEQF
TRBJ2-5	NA	TRBV5-1	ASSLKRGWSQETQY
TRBJ1-4	NA	TRBV2	ASSAGRLGFNEKLF
TRBJ2-3	NA	TRBV6-2/TRBV6-3	ASSETTAVDTQY
TRBJ1-6	NA	TRBV12-3/TRBV12-4	ASSPQVWGVSYNSPLH
TRBJ1-1	NA	TRBV3-1	ASSQEYTVTNTEAF
TRBJ2-1	NA	TRBV7-3	ASSLIRLGEQF
TRBJ1-6	TRBD1	TRBV3-1	ASSAGQGISPLH
TRBJ1-1	NA	TRBV7-2	ASSFQAYTEAF
TRBJ2-1	NA	TRBV6-9	ASSFGRTYNEQF
TRBJ2-1	TRBD1	TRBV6-4	ASSEETGGFGGEQF
TRBJ2-2	TRBD2	TRBV9	ASSLIAGELRELF
TRBJ1-2	TRBD1	TRBV12-3/TRBV12-4	ASRPDRGPNYGYT
TRBJ1-2	NA	TRBV4-3	ASSQVMGARRGYT
TRBJ1-1	NA	TRBV3-1	ASSQYENGEAF
TRBJ1-1	NA	TRBV11-1	ASRRGRDTEAF
TRBJ1-4	NA	TRBV20-1	STTEPSNEKLF
TRBJ2-5	TRBD2	TRBV20-1	SALSGIEETQY
TRBJ2-2	NA	TRBV7-9	ASSSLANTGELF
TRBJ1-6	NA	TRBV2	ASRSDNSPLH
TRBJ1-6	NA	TRBV6-5	ASSYQQMTPLH
TRBJ2-7	TRBD2	TRBV28	VSHAPAGGTYEQY
TRBJ2-1	TRBD2	TRBV29-1	SVGGGGPLTNEQF
TRBJ1-1	NA	TRBV5-1	ASSFATANTEAF
TRBJ2-1	NA	TRBV5-1	ASRRGIDEQF
TRBJ2-7	TRBD2	TRBV7-6	ASSLSGLNYEQY
TRBJ1-5	NA	TRBV12-3/TRBV12-4	ASSPFGGISNQPQH